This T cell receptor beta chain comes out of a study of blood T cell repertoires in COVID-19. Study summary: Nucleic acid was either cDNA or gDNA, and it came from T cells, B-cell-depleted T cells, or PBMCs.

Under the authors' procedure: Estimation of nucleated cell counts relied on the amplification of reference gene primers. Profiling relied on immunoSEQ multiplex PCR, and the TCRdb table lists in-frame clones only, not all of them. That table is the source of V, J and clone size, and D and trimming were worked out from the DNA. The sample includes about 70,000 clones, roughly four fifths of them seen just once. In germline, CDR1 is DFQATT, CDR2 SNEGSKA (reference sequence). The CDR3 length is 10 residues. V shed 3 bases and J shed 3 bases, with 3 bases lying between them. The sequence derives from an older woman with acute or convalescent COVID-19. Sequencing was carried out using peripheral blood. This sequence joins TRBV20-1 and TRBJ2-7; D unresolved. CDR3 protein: CSASLYEQYF. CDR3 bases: TGCAGTGCTAGCCTCTACGAGCAGTACTTC.